The clone carrying this TCR beta chain was seen a handful of times. Antigen specificity is unknown. The data were taken from a study of beta chain features in type 1 diabetes. Reverse transcribing all isolated RNA meant expressed TCRB transcripts were sequenced. TCRdb's table, derived via immunoSEQ multiplex PCR, lists solely in-frame clones and lacks some. The sample carries approximately 17,000 clones, just over 70% recorded once. The length of the CDR3 is 14 residues. Germline V gene sequence: CDR1 SGHRS, CDR2 YFSETQ. With 4 bases removed from V and 6 bases from J, the gap between germline ends came to 16 bases. Only one heparinised blood draw was taken per donor, and its volume averaged approximately 100 mL. By way of CD45RO/CCR7/CD25/CD127/CD95/CD27, the CD4+ regulatory, stem cell-like memory, central memory and naive cells were sorted. Findings of the study overall: Patients showed naive, central memory and Treg TCRB repertoires that appeared more similar than those of healthy donors. The study found moderately but significantly shorter TCRB CDR3s in all four CD4+ subsets of Type 1 diabetes patients.

Sequenced material: stem cell memory CD4+ T cells from blood. The TCR originated in a man aged 25 to 40 with type 1 diabetes. The chain employs TRBV5-1 and TRBJ1-2; D remains unclear. Here the CDR3 DNA reads TGCGCCAGCAGCCCGGTGGTAGCGGGCCATGGCTACACCTTC. Amino acids: CASSPVVAGHGYTF.